The entry below describes one T cell receptor (beta chain). The specificity of this receptor is unknown. Base-call qualities are not available, and no considerably larger clone is one nucleotide away. This sample stems from a study of immune aging and cytomegalovirus after organ transplant (dated by TCRdb to the early 2020s). Some background on the complete study: Three-drug immunosuppression with prednisone, tacrolimus, and mycophenolate was given to all transplant recipients. The research as a whole found: TEMRA cells made up a larger share of large clones, and the seven largest clones (over 1,900 cells) gained aged and TEMRA cells while losing TCM cells. Because CD57 was not measured in the sequencing data, a conservative gene-based aging definition was used instead. Following viremia, cells with an aged phenotype rose post-transplant no matter the clone size, with the increase showing up earlier in large clones (days 200-264) than in small clones.

The library was produced with single-cell sequencing. Instrument on record: Illumina NovaSeq 6000. For cell capture and library preparation, the team used the BD Rhapsody Targeted mRNA and AbSeq Reagent Kit in a microwell format. Libraries were prepared to cover TCR, sample tags, AbSeq, and targeted mRNA from the Human T-Cell Expression Panel plus custom TOX and TOX2 primers. An Illumina NovaSeq was used to sequence the libraries. The study's processing was this. The analysis covered approximately 9,900 cells in total, of which about 7,000 were CD8 T cells and around 4,500 were CD8 T cells with an identifiable TCR CDR3. Raw data were processed with the BD Rhapsody Targeted Analysis Pipeline with V(D)J processing on the Seven Bridges Genomics platform. SeqGeq 1.6.0 was used for quality control, Sample Tag demultiplexing with Lex-BDSMK, clone identification with VDJ Explorer, and Seurat clustering. Clones comprising <1% of CD8 T cells were considered non-expanded; clones comprising >2.5% of the sample were considered clonal expansions. TCRdb passed the public sequencing reads through fastp at Q25 and MiXCR, retaining productive beta sequences. Rows are combined by CDR3 protein, so each entry shows the most common genes and DNA. The V and J calls reflect TCRdb's pipeline rather than the authors' work. In this sample the table shows about 20,000 distinct CDR3 sequences, roughly 38% of which occur a single time. The ten largest make up approximately 26% of the sample.

What this sample's time point label stands for: five sample-tagged time points from pre-transplant (day -1) to day 368 post-transplant, pooled. PBMC were thawed and then stimulated for around 12 hours with a CMV IE-1 overlapping peptide library, with no transport inhibitors added. Thawed cells were rested overnight and then stimulated in R10 medium with CD28/CD49d costimulation. The IE-1 peptide library was composed of 15-amino-acid peptides with overlaps of 11 amino acids. Samples from each time point were barcoded using BD Single-Cell Multiplexing Kit Sample Tags, then pooled and stained with sorting antibodies plus oligo-conjugated anti-CD45RA. A BD FACSAria III was used to sort CMV-responsive CD8+CD137+ and CD4+CD154+ T cells at 4-way purity. EDTA vacutainers were used to collect blood, which was then processed with a Ficoll gradient within 1-24 hours. The CDR3, cysteine through phenylalanine, is 13 amino acids long. Here the CDR3 DNA is all that survives: 39 bases in frame from base 1. CDR1 and CDR2 are drawn from the germline V gene: KGHDR, SFDVKD. V loses 4 bases, J loses 7 bases, and the germline ends lie 9 bases apart.

The receptor chain draws on TRBV24-1 and TRBJ2-2, with no reliable assignment of the D segment. This TCR came from a female donor who had a heart transplant and CMV viremia. The specimen was CMV peptide-activated CD4+ and CD8+ T cells sorted from blood, collected at five time points, pooled. In light of the paper, this sample's cell subset or site label describes: sorted CD8+CD137+ and CD4+CD154+ T cells after around 12 h CMV IE-1 peptide stimulation. The nucleotide sequence is given as TGTGCCACCAGTGAAGTGATTGGCGGGGAGCTGTTTTTT. Its translation is CATSEVIGGELFF.